This T cell receptor (beta chain) was captured by sequencing in a study of Graves' ophthalmopathy and Graves' hyperthyroidism. Across the study: Specimen type is peripheral blood, obtained at initial diagnosis before any treatment.

The table lists this clonotype with many counts. V was trimmed by 5 bases and J by 0 bases, leaving 14 bases between them. Germline V gene lookup returns CDR1 MDHEN and CDR2 SYDVKM. This CDR3 region has 15 residues. Clinical symptoms and serum thyroxine were used for diagnosis; TRAb, thyroid ultrasound and orbital computed tomography were also relied on. The authors amplified TCR beta CDR3 regions from RNA transcripts. First-round RT-PCR employed HTBI primers, with a second-round multiplex PCR after it. TCRdb recomputed calls from the multiplex PCR reads with MiXCR, one row per CDR3 protein. In the table there are around 26,000 distinct CDR3 sequences, 45% to 60% of which are singletons.

The sample was peripheral blood. The rearrangement links TRBV28 to TRBJ2-7; TRBD2 might be the D (6 bases). The clonotype comes from an adult woman with stable Graves' hyperthyroidism. CDR3 sequence reads: CASSPPSAASYEQYF. CDR3 DNA: TGTGCCAGCAGTCCACCTAGCGCCGCCTCCTACGAGCAGTACTTC.